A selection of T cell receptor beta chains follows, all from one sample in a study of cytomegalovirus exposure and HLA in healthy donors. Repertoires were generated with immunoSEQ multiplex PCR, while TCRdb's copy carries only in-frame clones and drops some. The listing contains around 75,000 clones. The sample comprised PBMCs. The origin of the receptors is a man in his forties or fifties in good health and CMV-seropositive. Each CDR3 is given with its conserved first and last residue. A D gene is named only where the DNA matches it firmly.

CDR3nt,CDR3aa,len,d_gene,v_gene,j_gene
TGTGCCAGCACCTCGACAGGGTCTGAAGCTTTCTTT,CASTSTGSEAFF,12,TRBD1,TRBV9,TRBJ1-1
TGTGCCAGCAGTCGGGGGGACGGTACGAACACTGAAGCTTTCTTT,CASSRGDGTNTEAFF,15,NA,TRBV2,TRBJ1-1
TGTGCCAGCAACTTCTTTAGGGAACAGGGGGGTGGCTACACCTTC,CASNFFREQGGGYTF,15,TRBD1,TRBV28,TRBJ1-2
TGTGCCAGCTCACCAATTCCGGGACCGAGCGGGAGGGATGAAAAACTGTTTTTT,CASSPIPGPSGRDEKLFF,18,NA,TRBV18,TRBJ1-4
TGTGCCTGGGGCTTTTTGGAGACCCAGTACTTC,CAWGFLETQYF,11,NA,TRBV30,TRBJ2-5
TGTGCCAGCAGCTTAGATGGGGCGGGAAGGGGCACTGAAGCTTTCTTT,CASSLDGAGRGTEAFF,16,NA,TRBV7-2,TRBJ1-1
TGTGCCAGCACCCAAGCCGGGGTCCCCTATGGCTACACCTTC,CASTQAGVPYGYTF,14,NA,TRBV7-9,TRBJ1-2
TGTGCCAGCAGCTTCGGGCAGGGGGATGTCGGGGAGCTGTTTTTT,CASSFGQGDVGELFF,15,TRBD1,TRBV7-9,TRBJ2-2
TGCGCCAGCAGCTTGGTCTCCGGGGGAGGACAGCCCCAGCATTTT,CASSLVSGGGQPQHF,15,NA,TRBV5-1,TRBJ1-5
TGTGCCAGCAGTTACGTCTCAGATCAGCCCCAGCATTTT,CASSYVSDQPQHF,13,NA,TRBV6-6,TRBJ1-5
TGTGCCAGCAGCCCCCGGACTAGCGGGGGTCTCGGGGAGCAGTTCTTC,CASSPRTSGGLGEQFF,16,TRBD2,TRBV7-9,TRBJ2-1
TGTGCCAGCAGCGTAGAGGGGGCAGCTAAGGCAGATACGCAGTATTTT,CASSVEGAAKADTQYF,16,TRBD1,TRBV9,TRBJ2-3
TGTGCCAGCAGCTTGCGGCGGGGAGTTGACGGGGAGCTGTTTTTT,CASSLRRGVDGELFF,15,NA,TRBV5-4,TRBJ2-2
TGCGCCAGCAGCTTGGTGGGCTCACTGGCTGGAAACACCATATATTTT,CASSLVGSLAGNTIYF,16,NA,TRBV5-1,TRBJ1-3
TGTGCCAGCAACCCGGGGGGGGGACACGAGCAGTACTTC,CASNPGGGHEQYF,13,TRBD2,TRBV9,TRBJ2-7